This note documents a single T cell receptor beta chain sequence. TCRdb's table, derived via immunoSEQ multiplex PCR, lists solely in-frame clones and lacks some. This sample has around 87,000 clones, with 94% found just once. The germline V gene has CDR1 SGHAT and CDR2 FQNNGV. V lost 2 bases and J 4 bases, leaving 17 bases between the germline ends. The CDR3 totals 16 residues. The sample originates from a study of OX40 agonist ivuxolimab in advanced cancers. Study context: Three patients showed partial responses: one hepatocellular carcinoma and two cutaneous melanoma cases.

Sequencing was performed on CD4+ or CD8+ T cells sorted from blood, taken in a trial of the OX40 agonist ivuxolimab. This chain connects TRBV11-2 to TRBJ1-1; D is undetermined. The clonotype was recovered from an adult with an advanced solid tumor such as melanoma, head and neck, liver or kidney cancer. CDR3 in DNA: TGTGCCAGCAGCTTATGGCGCCGGGCGACGGTCACTGAAGCTTTCTTT. Translation gives CASSLWRRATVTEAFF.